This T cell receptor (beta chain) was sequenced in a study of early T cells in non-severe SARS-CoV-2 infection. Overall study: Unsorted whole blood bulk RNA was sequenced, with unpaired chains. Study-level results: Private and CD4 specificities were missed by VDJdb matching, which favored anti-spike CD8 responses.

The V end lost 2 bases, the J end lost 4 bases, and 9 bases lay between the germline ends. Looked up from germline, CDR1 is SGHRS and CDR2 is YFSETQ. The CDR3 has 13 residues. Each single cDNA molecule received a unique molecular identifier. One entry per CDR3 protein results from TCRdb running MiXCR on the 5' RACE reads. The sample lists approximately 28,000 distinct CDR3 sequences, about 6.6% occurring once. Many counts were recorded for this clonotype. The target antigen is unknown. The clonotype comes from an adult who was a healthcare worker with PCR-confirmed SARS-CoV-2 infection or an uninfected control (not recorded which). This chain joins TRBV5-1 and TRBJ1-1; D not certain. Sequenced material: whole blood, taken at baseline. CDR3 nucleotides: TGCGCCAGCAGCTTAACCGTGGGCACTGAAGCTTTCTTT. Its protein product is CASSLTVGTEAFF.